The 14 T cell receptor beta chains below all came from one sample that was sequenced in a study of PD-1 blockade in classical Hodgkin lymphoma. Assay: immunoSEQ multiplex PCR; the TCRdb copy retains only in-frame clones and omits some. The sample has 55,000 to 80,000 clones; roughly 91% are singletons. Brentuximab vedotin exposure varied, and every patient relapsed after autologous stem cell transplantation. The specimen comprised peripheral blood mononuclear cells (PBMCs), sampled at baseline. The receptors come from a human donor with classical Hodgkin lymphoma.

In this sample, this clone turned up a few times. The V gene is TRBV9, the J gene TRBJ1-3; unclear D gene. Germline-derived CDR1 and CDR2 are SGDLS and YYNGEE. The CDR3 is 15 residues long. Between the trimmed V and J ends, which lost 0 bases and 2 bases, there was a span of 9 bases. The CDR3 region is CASSVGREAGNTIYF. The DNA of the CDR3 is TGTGCCAGCAGCGTAGGGAGGGAGGCTGGAAACACCATATATTTT.

The chain recombines TRBV11-1 with TRBJ2-2; D is perhaps TRBD1 (5 bases). The CDR3 contains 16 residues. Trimming took off 5 bases at V and 2 bases at J, with 15 bases between the two ends. Germline-derived CDR1 and CDR2 are SGHAT and FQDESV (reference sequence). CDR3 DNA: TGTGCCAGCAGCGTCCTGCCCCAGGGAAACACCGGGGAGCTGTTTTTT. This codes for CASSVLPQGNTGELFF.

J is TRBJ1-1 and V is TRBV6-5; D is ambiguous. CDR3 size: 12 residues. Germline V gives CDR1 MNHEY, CDR2 SVGAGI. The V gene lost 8 bases and the J gene lost 10 bases, with 17 bases spanning the gap. The CDR3 region is CASSYGGLGAFF. CDR3 sequence (DNA): TGTGCCAGCTCATACGGAGGGTTGGGAGCTTTCTTT.

The chain couples TRBV19 to TRBJ2-7; D call uncertain. The V and J ends lost 6 bases and 3 bases respectively, with 12 bases between them. CDR1 is LNHDA, CDR2 SQIVND, per germline (reference sequence). This CDR3 spans 13 amino acids. CDR3 coding DNA: TGTGCCAGTAGCCCAGGTACGGGCTACGAGCAGTACTTC. Translated: CASSPGTGYEQYF. Filled out from reference TRBV19 and TRBJ2-7, the complete variable domain reads DGGITQSPKYLFRKEGQNVTLSCEQNLNHDAMYWYRQDPGQGLRLIYYSQIVNDFQKGDIAEGYSVSREKKESFPLTVTSAQKNPTAFYLCASSPGTGYEQYFGPGTRLTVT.

The gene calls are TRBV7-9 and TRBJ1-6, with 8 bases identical to TRBD1. Unmatched junction bases numbered 7, after V lost 3 bases and J lost 6 bases. Germline CDR1 reads SEHNR; CDR2 reads FQNEAQ (reference sequence). The CDR3 has 16 residues. The CDR3 nucleotides are TGTGCCAGCAGCTTCGGACGGGACAGGCGTAATTCACCCCTCCACTTT. Translated, it gives CASSFGRDRRNSPLHF.

This clone was picked up one time. The V gene is TRBV4-3, the J gene TRBJ2-4; D not resolved. Trimming pared 1 base from V and 0 bases from J, leaving 7 bases between. The CDR3 length is 15 residues. Germline V gene sequence: CDR1 LGHNA, CDR2 YSLEER. The CDR3 nucleotides are TGCGCCAGCAGCCAAGGCTGGGTAGCCAAAAACATTCAGTACTTC. It encodes CASSQGWVAKNIQYF.

The V call is TRBV19, the J call TRBJ2-5; 10 bases fit TRBD2. The CDR3 covers 15 residues. V was clipped by 4 bases and J by 2 bases; unmatched bases: 4. Per the germline V gene, CDR1 is LNHDA and CDR2 is SQIVND (reference sequence). This CDR3 is CASSKTSGWQETQYF. The CDR3 nucleotides are TGTGCCAGTAGTAAGACTAGCGGGTGGCAAGAGACCCAGTACTTC.

The chain recombines TRBV7-3 with TRBJ2-3; 11 nucleotides match TRBD2. J gave up 1 base and V 6 bases, and 12 bases lay outside the gene matches. The CDR3 sequence is 18 residues long. Germline CDR1 reads SGHTA; CDR2 reads FQGTGA. The CDR3 region is CASSLTTSGVMGTDTQYF. As DNA, the CDR3 is TGTGCCAGCAGTTTGACGACTAGCGGGGTGATGGGCACAGATACGCAGTATTTT.

This sequence joins TRBV7-2 and TRBJ2-2; 10 positions agree with TRBD1. Per germline, CDR1 SGHTA and CDR2 FQGNSA. This CDR3 spans 15 amino acids. Trimming cost V 3 bases and J 7 bases; bases outside gene matches: 5. CDR3 coding DNA: TGTGCCAGCAGCTTCGGACAGGGGGTTAGCGGGGAGCTGTTTTTT. Its translation is CASSFGQGVSGELFF.

This chain joins TRBV7-3 and TRBJ2-6; weak D call: TRBD2 (5 bases). Per germline, CDR1 SGHTA and CDR2 FQGTGA. The CDR3 is made up of 17 amino acids. V lost 5 bases to trimming and J lost 0 bases, with 14 bases between them. The CDR3 is CASSTGLGGSGANVLTF. The CDR3, as DNA: TGTGCCAGCAGCACCGGACTTGGCGGCTCTGGGGCCAACGTCCTGACTTTC.

V gene TRBV10-3 combines with J gene TRBJ1-1; the D is unclear. V was shortened by 3 bases and J by 5 bases, with 10 bases between the two germline ends. Per the germline V gene, CDR1 is ENHRY and CDR2 is SYGVKD. The CDR3 totals 13 residues. DNA of the CDR3: TGTGCCATCAGTGAAGAGGGCGGGACTGAAGCTTTCTTT. Protein: CAISEEGGTEAFF.

The rearrangement uses TRBV7-3 and TRBJ2-7; tentatively, D is TRBD2 (6 bases). The CDR3 covers 15 residues. Germline V gene lookup returns CDR1 SGHTA and CDR2 FQGTGA. Deletions cut 2 bases from V and 5 bases from J, with 16 bases between. The CDR3 DNA follows: TGTGCCAGCAGCTTAGGGCCGGGACTCCCGAACGAGCAGTACTTC. Translating it yields CASSLGPGLPNEQYF.

The chain combines TRBV30 with TRBJ2-5, with a possible D match to TRBD2 (7 bases). Trimming shortened V by 8 bases and J by 4 bases, and 14 bases separated the two germline ends. Germline CDR1 is GTSNPN and CDR2 is SVGIG (reference sequence). The CDR3 contains 12 residues. The CDR3, as DNA: TGTGCCACGATAGGGGGGGGAGAGACCCAGTACTTC. Translated: CATIGGGETQYF.

The chain uses TRBV5-8 and TRBJ1-3; D ambiguous. The CDR3 loop spans 13 amino acids. CDR1 is SGHTS, CDR2 YDEGEE, per germline. Trimming removed 2 bases at V and 3 bases at J, with 6 bases between. The DNA for the CDR3 is TGTGCCAGCAGCTTTCGGGGTGGAAACACCATATATTTT. It codes for CASSFRGGNTIYF.